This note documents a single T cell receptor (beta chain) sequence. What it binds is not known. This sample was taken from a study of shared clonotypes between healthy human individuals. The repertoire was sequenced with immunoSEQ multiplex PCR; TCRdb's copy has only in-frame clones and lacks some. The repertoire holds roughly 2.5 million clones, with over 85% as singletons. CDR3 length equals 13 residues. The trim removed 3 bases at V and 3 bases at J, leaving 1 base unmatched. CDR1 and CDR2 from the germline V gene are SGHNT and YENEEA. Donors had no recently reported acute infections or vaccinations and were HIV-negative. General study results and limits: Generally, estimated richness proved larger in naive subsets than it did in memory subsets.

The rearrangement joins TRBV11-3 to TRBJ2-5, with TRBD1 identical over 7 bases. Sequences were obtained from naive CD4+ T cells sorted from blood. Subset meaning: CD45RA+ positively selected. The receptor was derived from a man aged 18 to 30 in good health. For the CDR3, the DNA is TGTGCCAGCAGCTTCCAGGGGGAAGAGACCCAGTACTTC. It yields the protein CASSFQGEETQYF.